The clone carrying this T cell receptor (beta chain) has more than one count but fewer than ten. This sample was included in a study of blood T cell repertoires in COVID-19. V was trimmed by 1 base and J by 1 base, leaving 11 bases between them. Per germline, CDR1 SEHNR and CDR2 FQNEAQ (reference sequence). The CDR3 runs 16 residues. The protocol was immunoSEQ multiplex PCR, while the TCRdb copy is restricted to in-frame clones and leaves out a portion. The sample consists of 100,000 to 150,000 clones, about four fifths of them appearing once. The sequenced sample was peripheral blood. V usage is TRBV7-9 and J usage is TRBJ2-4; D is perhaps TRBD2 (5 bases). This sequence was found in a man aged 30 to 45 with COVID-19, enrolled during active disease. CDR3 sequence (DNA): TGTGCCAGCAGCTTAGAAGGCGCGGGTGCCAAAAACATTCAGTACTTC. This translates into CASSLEGAGAKNIQYF.